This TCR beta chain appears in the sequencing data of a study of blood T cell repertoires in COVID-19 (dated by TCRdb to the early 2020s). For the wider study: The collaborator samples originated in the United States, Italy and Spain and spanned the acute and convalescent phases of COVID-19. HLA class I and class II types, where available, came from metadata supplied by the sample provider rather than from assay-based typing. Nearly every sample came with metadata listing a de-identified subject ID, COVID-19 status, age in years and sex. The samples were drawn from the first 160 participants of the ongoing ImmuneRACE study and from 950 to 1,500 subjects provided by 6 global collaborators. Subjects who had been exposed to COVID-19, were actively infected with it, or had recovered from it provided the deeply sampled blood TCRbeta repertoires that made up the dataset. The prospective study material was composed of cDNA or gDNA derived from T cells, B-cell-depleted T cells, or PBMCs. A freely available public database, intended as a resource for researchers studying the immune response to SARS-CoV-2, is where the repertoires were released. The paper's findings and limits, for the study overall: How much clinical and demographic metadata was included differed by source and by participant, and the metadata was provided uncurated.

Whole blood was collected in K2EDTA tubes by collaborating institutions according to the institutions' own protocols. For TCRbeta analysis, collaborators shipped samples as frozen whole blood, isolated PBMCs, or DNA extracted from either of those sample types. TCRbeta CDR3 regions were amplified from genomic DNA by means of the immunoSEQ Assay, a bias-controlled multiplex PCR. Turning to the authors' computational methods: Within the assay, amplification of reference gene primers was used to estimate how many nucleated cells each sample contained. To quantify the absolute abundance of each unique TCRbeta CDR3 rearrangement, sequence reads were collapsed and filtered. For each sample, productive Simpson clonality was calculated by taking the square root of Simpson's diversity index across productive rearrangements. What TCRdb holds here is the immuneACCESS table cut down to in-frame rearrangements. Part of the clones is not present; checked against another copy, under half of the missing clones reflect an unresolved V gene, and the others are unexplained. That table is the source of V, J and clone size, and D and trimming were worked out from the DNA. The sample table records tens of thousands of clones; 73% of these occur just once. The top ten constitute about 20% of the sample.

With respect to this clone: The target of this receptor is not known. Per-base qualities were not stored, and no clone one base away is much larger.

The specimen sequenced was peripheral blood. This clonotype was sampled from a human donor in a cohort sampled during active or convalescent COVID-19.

Read as DNA, the sequence is TGCGCGAGCCGGGAGTCGGCCACCGGGGAGCTGTTTTTT. It is translated as CASRESATGELFF. This chain is built from TRBV5-1 and TRBJ2-2, with TRBD2 as a weak D call on 6 bases. Taken from cysteine to phenylalanine, the CDR3 has 13 residues. Just CDR3 DNA is preserved here, 39 bases in frame from base 1. From a lookup of the germline V gene, CDR1 and CDR2 are SGHRS and YFSETQ.